The next 6 T cell receptor beta chains were all read from a single sample in a study of identical twins. TCRdb processed the 5' RACE reads anew with MiXCR; each CDR3 protein has one entry. The sample comprises about 1.7 million distinct CDR3 sequences, more than 30% of which are singletons, and under 0.35% rests with the top ten. The sequencing sample was made of cord blood. The source is a newborn girl in good health.

The sample holds many counts of this clonotype. An end of the junction does not agree with germline; a read error may underlie this. The CDR3: CASSFDRDGYTF. The CDR3 DNA reads as TGTGCCAGCAGTTTTGACAGAGATGGCTACACCTTC. The V and J genes are TRBV5-1 and TRBJ1-2; tentative D call: TRBD1 (5 bases). The CDR3 runs to 12 residues. Germline V gene sequence: CDR1 SGHRS, CDR2 YFSETQ.

The chain employs TRBV7-9 and TRBJ2-7, with D hard to call. Germline V gene lookup returns CDR1 SEHNR and CDR2 FQNEAQ (reference sequence). Trimming removed 7 bases from V and 7 bases from J, with 14 bases in between. This CDR3 is 12 amino acids long. CDR3: CASKGPYNEQYF. CDR3 nucleotide sequence: TGTGCCAGCAAAGGTCCCTACAATGAGCAGTACTTC.

The J gene is TRBJ2-1, the V gene TRBV3-1; 10 nucleotides agree with TRBD2. This CDR3 comprises 18 residues. V dropped 2 bases and J dropped 4; count of bases not matched to a gene: 11. Germline V gene lookup returns CDR1 LGHDT and CDR2 YNNKEL (reference sequence). This chain's CDR3 is CASSQRTSGARRYNEQFF. In DNA form, the CDR3 reads TGTGCCAGCAGCCAAAGGACTAGCGGTGCGAGGAGATACAATGAGCAGTTCTTC.

This chain uses TRBV27 with TRBJ2-1, with TRBD2 identical over 7 bases. With V trimmed by 3 bases and J by 8 bases, 10 bases remained unmatched. CDR3 length: 15 residues. The V gene's germline CDR1 is MNHEY and CDR2 SMNVEV (reference sequence). The CDR3 DNA follows: TGTGCCAGCAGTTTGGGGGGGAGTGCCCACGATGAGCAGTTCTTC. Its protein product is CASSLGGSAHDEQFF.

This clonotype was found a few times. This sequence joins TRBV18 and TRBJ1-1; D may be TRBD1 (6 bases). Germline-derived CDR1 and CDR2 are KGHSH and LQKENI. V was pared by 3 bases and J by 1 base, with 12 bases between. This CDR3 contains 15 residues. The CDR3 DNA reads TGTGCCAGCTCACCGGCACAGGGCGGGAACACTGAAGCTTTCTTT. Translation: CASSPAQGGNTEAFF.

The rearrangement joins TRBV6-2 or TRBV6-3 to TRBJ1-1; maybe TRBD1 (6 bases). V was clipped by 7 bases and J by 10 bases, with 22 bases between them. The CDR3 is made up of 14 amino acids. Germline V lookup: CDR1 MNHEY, CDR2 SVGEGT. CDR3 region: CASNDPGLRGGAFF. CDR3 DNA sequence: TGTGCCAGCAATGATCCGGGCCTTCGAGGGGGAGCTTTCTTT.